This T cell receptor (beta chain) was found in a study of beta chain features in type 1 diabetes. Whole-study results and caveats: A greater similarity of naive, central memory and Treg TCRB repertoires was seen among patients than among healthy donors. Moderate but significant shortening of TCRB CDR3s was recorded in all four CD4+ subsets from Type 1 diabetes patients. Insertions were fewer and deletions more numerous at VDJ junctions in type 1 diabetes patients.

About this clone itself: The antigen is undetermined.

The authors sorted CD4+ naive, central memory, regulatory and stem cell-like memory cells via CD45RO/CCR7/CD25/CD127/CD95/CD27. Every bit of the isolated RNA underwent reverse transcription, so sequencing read expressed TCRB transcripts. Profiled with immunoSEQ multiplex PCR; TCRdb holds only in-frame clones, not every one. Of some 200,000 clones in the sample, around 15% were seen once. Germline-derived CDR1 and CDR2 are SEHNR and FQNEAQ (reference sequence). V lost 4 bases and J 4 bases, leaving 8 bases between the germline ends. The CDR3 runs to 13 residues. The sequenced material came from naive CD4+ T cells from blood. The sequence was collected from a man younger than 45 with type 1 diabetes. This chain links TRBV7-9 with TRBJ2-1; D may be TRBD1 (6 bases). The CDR3 sequence: CASSSGQYNEQFF. The CDR3 DNA reads TGTGCCAGCAGCTCAGGACAGTACAATGAGCAGTTCTTC. The full variable domain, rest sourced from reference TRBV7-9 and TRBJ2-1, is DTGVSQNPRHKITKRGQNVTFRCDPISEHNRLYWYRQTLGQGPEFLTYFQNEAQLEKSRLLSDRFSAERPKGSFSTLEIQRTEQGDSAMYLCASSSGQYNEQFFGPGTRLTVL.